Sequencing of this T cell receptor (beta chain) was carried out in a study of blood T cells in healthy people across ages (dated by TCRdb to between 2015 and 2017). Regarding the research as a whole: In model experiments, roughly one uniquely barcoded TCR beta cDNA molecule per two T cells was captured by template switching. Using deep sequencing normalized with unique cDNA molecular identifiers, the study measured how TCR beta repertoire diversity changes with age. Donors were grouped into four age groups: young (average roughly 15 years), middle-aged (39), aged (62) and long-lived (82). To avoid experimental bias, donors of different ages were randomly spread across the sequencing lanes. Two additional independent replicas of 1 million unique cDNA reads from the same blood draw were analyzed for two donors (one aged 18 to 30 and one aged 80 or older). General conclusions and limits of the study: As age increased, observed TCR beta diversity per million T cells dropped in a roughly linear way, and a significant reduction was already evident by age 40. Observed TCR beta diversity correlated strongly with the percentage of naive T cells measured by flow cytometry. Since profiling was done on bulk unsorted PBMCs, naive and antigen-experienced compartments could not be conclusively compared. The long-lived group showed more naive CD4+ T cells, fewer expanded clones and increased TCR diversity than the aged group, suggesting age selection. Estimates of total diversity based on one million sequenced T cells were regarded as lower bounds and as underestimates. Donor CMV infection status was unknown, potentially confounding age-related changes in expanded clonotypes.

Library generation was performed with 5' RACE. TCRdb names Illumina HiSeq 2500 as the instrument used. A second PCR of roughly 6 to 11 cycles was performed with a sample-barcoded 5' primer and a J-beta primer mix. A unique molecular identifier was introduced onto each TCR beta cDNA molecule by a template-switch 5' adaptor carrying 12 random nucleotides. Each sample yielded at least 3 million CDR3-containing paired-end reads. All of the RNA was converted into first-strand cDNA using the Mint cDNA synthesis kit, with a TRBC-specific oligonucleotide serving as the primer. Following uracil-DNA glycosylase treatment, all cDNA underwent a first 18-cycle PCR with the universal primers M1SS and BC2_uni_R. Turning to the authors' computational methods: For normalization, 1 million high-quality reads were randomly selected from each sample, with every read carrying a distinct molecular identifier. Reads with shared molecular identifiers were discarded instead of being binned into consensus sequences. MiTCR, run with a Q25 quality threshold and the strictest error-elimination algorithm, handled CDR3 identification, clonotype clustering and error correction. A nonparametric unseen species model using Euler transformation provided a lower-bound estimate of total TCR beta diversity. TCRdb redid the processing of the public reads, applying fastp at Q25 and MiXCR, and retained in-frame beta chains. CDR3 protein duplicates are merged, each entry listing the most common genes and DNA. In this record, the V and J calls reflect TCRdb's handling and not the investigators' own analysis. The sample includes 580,000 or so distinct CDR3 sequences, with more than 45% observed a single time. The ten largest clones capture around 23% of the sample.

From the cysteine through the phenylalanine, the CDR3 covers 13 amino acids. CDR3 DNA is the only sequence kept; it has 39 bases, read in frame from the first base. V and J lose 3 bases and 6 bases, and a span of 12 bases separates them. In the germline V gene, CDR1 corresponds to SNHLY and CDR2 to FYNNEI. In this sample, this clonotype turned up a few times. Its recognized antigen is unknown. No quality values exist for individual bases; no much larger clone is one base distant. The roughly 39 donors, aged about 6 to 100 years, were systemically healthy Caucasian individuals from Russia. Each donor gave 8 to 10 milliliters of peripheral blood, drawn into EDTA-treated Vacutainer tubes. Ficoll-Paque density-gradient centrifugation was used to isolate PBMCs, with at least 7 million per sample. Trizol reagent was used to extract total RNA from PBMCs, with at least 6 micrograms per sample. Naive CD45RAhigh/CD27high T cell percentages were measured by flow cytometry on a PBMC aliquot from every donor.

The V and J genes are TRBV2 and TRBJ2-7, and perhaps TRBD1 as D gene, on 7 matching bases. The sequencing input was blood. The receptor was isolated from a man older than 75 in good health. CDR3 protein: CASSDTQGGEQYF. The sequenced DNA is TGTGCCAGCAGTGACACGCAGGGGGGCGAGCAGTACTTC.